Here is one T cell receptor (beta chain) with its context. Its antigen is undetermined. These data belong to a study of graft-versus-host responses after intestinal transplantation. Turning to the study itself: Recipients received multivisceral, liver-intestinal, or isolated intestinal transplants. General observations from the study: HvG clone declines early post-transplant were associated with peak circulating GvH levels.

Only in-frame clones appear in the TCRdb table, and some are missing; sequencing was by immunoSEQ multiplex PCR. Among 25,000 to 30,000 clones listed, roughly 80% were seen once. The CDR3 is 14 residues long. The V gene's germline CDR1 is SGHTA and CDR2 FQGNSA. V lost 1 base and J lost 3, with 10 bases in between. This receptor was taken from a human donor who received an intestinal transplant. The sequenced sample was unstimulated CD4+ T cells sorted from spleen or lymph node cells, obtained before intestinal transplant. V and J are TRBV7-2 and TRBJ2-7, with no clear D. The CDR3 sequence is CASSLGSGNYEQYF. CDR3 bases: TGTGCCAGCAGCTTAGGGTCGGGCAACTACGAGCAGTACTTC.